Listed below are T cell receptor beta chains from one sample, sequenced in a study of stem cell transplantation in POMP-related autoinflammatory disease. Profiling relied on immunoSEQ multiplex PCR, and the TCRdb table lists in-frame clones only, not all of them. Of tens of thousands of clones detected, approximately 91% appear once; the ten largest clones hold 0.6% to 0.8%. The sequenced sample was CD4+ T cells from PBMCs, obtained after stem cell transplantation. The source of these receptors is a human patient with POMP-related autoinflammation and immune dysregulation (PRAID). T cells may partly derive from the graft donor. The CDR3 runs from the conserved cysteine through the conserved F or W. A D gene is named only where the DNA matches it firmly. The size entry is marked missing in some rows and otherwise reads once, few, many or a size class.

>TRBV28|NA|TRBJ1-5|16|NA
CASSFVGGWGGQPQHF
TGTGCCAGCAGTTTTGTGGGGGGCTGGGGCGGTCAGCCCCAGCATTTT
>TRBV7-8|NA|TRBJ1-6|12|NA
CASSWGNSPLHF
TGTGCCAGCAGCTGGGGGAATTCACCCCTCCACTTT
>TRBV6-5|TRBD1|TRBJ1-6|16|NA
CASSYFPQGNNSPLHF
TGTGCCAGCAGTTATTTCCCACAGGGGAATAATTCACCCCTCCACTTT
>TRBV5-1|NA|TRBJ1-1|15|NA
CASSLDNRQVTEAFF
TGCGCCAGCAGCTTGGATAATCGGCAGGTTACTGAAGCTTTCTTT
>TRBV28|TRBD2|TRBJ2-5|15|NA
CASRPPAGGGETQYF
TGTGCCAGCAGACCTCCGGCGGGAGGAGGTGAGACCCAGTACTTC
>TRBV11-2|NA|TRBJ2-1|14|once
CASSLKGGFDEQFF
TGTGCCAGCAGCTTAAAAGGAGGGTTCGATGAGCAGTTCTTC
>TRBV27|NA|TRBJ1-5|16|few
CASSPRTAYSNQPQHF
TGTGCCAGCAGTCCACGGACAGCATATAGCAATCAGCCCCAGCATTTT
>TRBV2|NA|TRBJ2-3|13|NA
CASSGAGLSTQYF
TGTGCCAGCAGTGGGGCAGGGCTATCGACGCAGTATTTT
>TRBV7-9|NA|TRBJ1-4|13|NA
CASSSQLIEKLFF
TGTGCCAGCAGCTCCCAGCTTATTGAAAAACTGTTTTTT
>TRBV3-1/TRBV3-2|NA|TRBJ1-5|13|NA
CASSPPGAQPQHF
TGTGCCAGCAGCCCGCCAGGGGCTCAGCCCCAGCATTTT
>TRBV28|NA|TRBJ2-2|14|NA
CASSLFGDTGELFF
TGTGCCAGCAGTTTATTCGGGGACACCGGGGAGCTGTTTTTT
>TRBV30|NA|TRBJ1-4|16|NA
CAWSLPGGGTNEKLFF
TGTGCCTGGAGTCTGCCGGGGGGGGGAACTAATGAAAAACTGTTTTTT
>TRBV15|TRBD1|TRBJ1-5|18|NA
CATSRDRAVDRAGQPQHF
TGTGCCACCAGCAGAGATCGAGCGGTTGACAGGGCAGGCCAGCCCCAGCATTTT
>TRBV5-4|TRBD1|TRBJ2-1|13|NA
CASSFGQANEQFF
TGTGCCAGCAGCTTCGGACAGGCAAATGAGCAGTTCTTC
>TRBV7-8|TRBD2|TRBJ2-1|16|once
CASRLAGLLLYNEQFF
TGTGCCAGCAGACTAGCGGGGCTATTACTCTACAATGAGCAGTTCTTC
>TRBV2|NA|TRBJ2-5|13|NA
CASGRRMGETQYF
TGTGCCAGCGGCCGGAGGATGGGAGAGACCCAGTACTTC
>TRBV5-1|TRBD2|TRBJ2-2|16|NA
CASSSRLAANTGELFF
TGCGCCAGCAGCTCGCGACTAGCGGCAAACACCGGGGAGCTGTTTTTT
>TRBV28|NA|TRBJ2-5|14|NA
CASSFGGAQETQYF
TGTGCCAGCAGTTTTGGAGGCGCCCAAGAGACCCAGTACTTC
>TRBV29-1|NA|TRBJ1-1|13|once
CSVAAQVNTEAFF
TGCAGCGTTGCCGCCCAAGTGAACACTGAAGCTTTCTTT
>TRBV15|NA|TRBJ1-4|16|NA
CATSRDPTGLSEKLFF
TGTGCCACCAGCAGAGATCCGACAGGTCTTTCTGAAAAACTGTTTTTT
>TRBV19|TRBD1|TRBJ1-5|16|NA
CASSIDQGTGNRPQHF
TGTGCCAGTAGTATAGATCAAGGGACAGGGAATCGGCCCCAGCATTTT
>TRBV14|NA|TRBJ2-7|12|NA
CASSRRGSEQYF
TGTGCCAGCAGTCGGCGGGGCTCCGAGCAGTACTTC
>TRBV27|TRBD1|TRBJ1-2|16|NA
CASSLTEASGGWGYTF
TGTGCCAGCAGTCTTACGGAAGCCTCAGGGGGTTGGGGCTACACCTTC
>TRBV24-1|TRBD2|TRBJ2-1|16|NA
CATSDYTSGSNNEQFF
TGTGCCACCAGTGACTATACTAGCGGGAGTAACAATGAGCAGTTCTTC
>TRBV18|TRBD1|TRBJ2-7|15|NA
CASSLPGQGYYEQYF
TGTGCCAGCTCACTCCCGGGACAGGGGTACTACGAGCAGTACTTC
>TRBV9|NA|TRBJ2-3|17|NA
CASSVVVRRTITDTQYF
TGTGCCAGCAGCGTAGTGGTGCGTCGAACTATCACAGATACGCAGTATTTT
>TRBV2|TRBD1|TRBJ2-1|12|NA
CASKGQGHEQFF
TGTGCCAGCAAGGGACAGGGACATGAGCAGTTCTTC
>TRBV6-6|NA|TRBJ2-1|15|NA
CASSPVVVSYNEQFF
TGTGCCAGCAGTCCCGTTGTAGTTTCCTACAATGAGCAGTTCTTC
>TRBV3-1/TRBV3-2|TRBD1|TRBJ2-5|17|NA
CASSQGRGTGVQETQYF
TGTGCCAGCAGCCAAGGCCGCGGGACAGGGGTGCAAGAGACCCAGTACTTC
>TRBV19|NA|TRBJ2-1|14|NA
CASSILDEYNEQFF
TGTGCCAGTAGTATCTTAGACGAGTACAATGAGCAGTTCTTC
>TRBV24-1|TRBD1|TRBJ2-1|15|NA
CATSDTPDRGHEQFF
TGTGCCACCAGTGACACCCCCGACAGGGGCCATGAGCAGTTCTTC
>TRBV6-5|TRBD1|TRBJ2-2|16|NA
CASSYQGTANTGELFF
TGTGCCAGCAGTTACCAAGGGACAGCGAACACCGGGGAGCTGTTTTTT
>TRBV2|NA|TRBJ2-5|14|NA
CASLIGGGSETQYF
TGTGCCAGTCTGATTGGAGGCGGCTCCGAGACCCAGTACTTC
>TRBV6-5|NA|TRBJ1-1|11|NA
CASSRGTEAFF
TGTGCCAGCTCGAGAGGTACTGAAGCTTTCTTT
>TRBV10-2|NA|TRBJ2-4|12|NA
CASRHTGTDQYF
TGCGCCAGCAGACATACAGGGACTGATCAGTACTTC